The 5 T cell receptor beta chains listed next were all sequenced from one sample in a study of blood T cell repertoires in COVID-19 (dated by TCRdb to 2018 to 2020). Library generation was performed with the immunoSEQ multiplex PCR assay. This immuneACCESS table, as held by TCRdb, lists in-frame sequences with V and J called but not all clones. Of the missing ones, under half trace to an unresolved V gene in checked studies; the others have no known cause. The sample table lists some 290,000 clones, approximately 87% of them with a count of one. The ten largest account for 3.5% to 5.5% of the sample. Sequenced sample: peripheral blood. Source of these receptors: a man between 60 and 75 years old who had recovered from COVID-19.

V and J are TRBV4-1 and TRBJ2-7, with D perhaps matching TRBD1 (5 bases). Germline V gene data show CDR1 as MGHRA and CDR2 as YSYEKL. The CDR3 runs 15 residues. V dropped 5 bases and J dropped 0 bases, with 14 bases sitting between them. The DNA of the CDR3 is TGCGCCAGCAGCAAAAGACAGCCGAGCTCCTACGAGCAGTACTTC. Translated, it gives CASSKRQPSSYEQYF.

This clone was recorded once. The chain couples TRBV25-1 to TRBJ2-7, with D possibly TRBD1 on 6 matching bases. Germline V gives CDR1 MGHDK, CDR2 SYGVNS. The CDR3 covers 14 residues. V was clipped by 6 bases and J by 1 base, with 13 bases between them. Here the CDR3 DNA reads TGTGCCAGCAGGTCGACAGGAAGGTCCTACGAGCAGTACTTC. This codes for CASRSTGRSYEQYF.

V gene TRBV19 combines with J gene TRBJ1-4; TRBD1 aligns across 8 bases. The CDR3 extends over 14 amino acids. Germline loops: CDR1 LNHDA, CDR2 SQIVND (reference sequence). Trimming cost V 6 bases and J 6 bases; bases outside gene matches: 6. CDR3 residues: CASRKTGGDEKLFF. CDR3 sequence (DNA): TGTGCCAGTAGGAAAACAGGGGGGGATGAAAAACTGTTTTTT.

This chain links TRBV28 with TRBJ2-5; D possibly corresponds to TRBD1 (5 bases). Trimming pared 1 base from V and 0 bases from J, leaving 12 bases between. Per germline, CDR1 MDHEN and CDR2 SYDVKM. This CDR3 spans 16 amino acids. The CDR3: CASSLSTAVYQETQYF. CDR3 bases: TGTGCCAGCAGTTTATCGACAGCAGTGTACCAAGAGACCCAGTACTTC.

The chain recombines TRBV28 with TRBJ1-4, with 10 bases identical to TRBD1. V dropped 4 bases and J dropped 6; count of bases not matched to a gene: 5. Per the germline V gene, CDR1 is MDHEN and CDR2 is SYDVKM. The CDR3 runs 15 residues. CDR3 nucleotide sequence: TGTGCCAGCAGTTCTCGACAGGGGGCTTATGAAAAACTGTTTTTT. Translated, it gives CASSSRQGAYEKLFF.